This is a list of T cell receptor beta chains from one sample in a study of a mutant IDH1 vaccine in newly diagnosed glioma. Generated by immunoSEQ multiplex PCR, the TCRdb table keeps only in-frame clones and is missing some. Here the sample spans 30,000 to 40,000 clones, more than 90% being singletons. The sequencing used PBMCs, collected from a glioma patient treated with radiotherapy, temozolomide or both. These receptors originate from a young man with glioma. Each CDR3 is given with its conserved first and last residue. A D gene is named only where the DNA matches it firmly. Expanded clones are given a class, and other clones once, few, many or no size at all.

clone_size	v_call	d_call	j_call	cdr3_aa
NA	TRBV7-9	NA	TRBJ1-1	CASSLQGALNTEAFF
NA	TRBV4-2	NA	TRBJ2-4	CASSQVSSEAKNIQYF
NA	TRBV18	NA	TRBJ2-2	CASSPYGDPNTGELFF
NA	TRBV9	NA	TRBJ1-2	CASSGTADGGYGYTF
NA	TRBV30	TRBD1	TRBJ2-6	CAWKGTGGSGANVLTF
once	TRBV6-1	NA	TRBJ2-6	CASSLQSSGANVLTF
NA	TRBV6-5	NA	TRBJ1-6	CASSYEQGSPLHF
NA	TRBV7-9	NA	TRBJ1-2	CATPAGARADYGYTF
NA	TRBV10-2	NA	TRBJ2-5	CASGDPRDSAQETQYF
NA	TRBV5-1	NA	TRBJ1-4	CASSLQGREKLFF
NA	TRBV30	TRBD1	TRBJ1-4	CAWSADREKLFF
NA	TRBV2	NA	TRBJ1-6	CASSDLGWNSPLHF
NA	TRBV30	TRBD1	TRBJ1-3	CACRGQGNSGNTIYF
NA	TRBV4-1	TRBD2	TRBJ2-3	CASSRTSGSPPQRTDTQYF
NA	TRBV6-1	TRBD1	TRBJ1-4	CASSGGTEGSEKLFF
NA	TRBV29-1	NA	TRBJ1-1	CSVRGQDSTAFF
NA	TRBV28	NA	TRBJ1-1	CASRGNTEAFF
NA	TRBV19	NA	TRBJ1-5	CASIPDLRSNQPQHF
NA	TRBV6-6	NA	TRBJ1-3	CASSSQAPGNTIYF
once	TRBV5-1	TRBD1	TRBJ2-6	CASSLGQGVGANVLTF
NA	TRBV6-1	NA	TRBJ1-2	CASGIQAYGYTF
NA	TRBV7-9	NA	TRBJ1-1	CASSLSDSDEAFF
NA	TRBV30	NA	TRBJ2-7	CAWGEQADEQYF
NA	TRBV6-5	TRBD1	TRBJ1-1	CASSPDRRHTEAFF
NA	TRBV4-1	NA	TRBJ2-7	CASSQGSSYEQYF
NA	TRBV19	NA	TRBJ1-1	CASSINARGRDEAFF
NA	TRBV19	NA	TRBJ1-5	CASSLGYEGIYRNQPQHF
once	TRBV6-1	NA	TRBJ1-2	CASRSYDTYGYTF
NA	TRBV7-8	NA	TRBJ2-7	CASSLGWGFEQYF
NA	TRBV7-2	TRBD1	TRBJ1-5	CASSPRRTGGLNQPQHF
NA	TRBV6-6	TRBD1	TRBJ1-1	CASNIMDLGGLEEAFF
NA	TRBV2	NA	TRBJ1-5	CASSEVREQPQHF
NA	TRBV7-2	NA	TRBJ2-7	CASSKRDTYEQYF
NA	TRBV30	NA	TRBJ1-2	CAWSVGGANYGYTF
NA	TRBV30	TRBD1	TRBJ2-7	CAWRGQSYEQYF
once	TRBV7-9	TRBD1	TRBJ2-7	CASSWTGRNEQYF
NA	TRBV19	TRBD2	TRBJ2-1	CASSTRLAARNEQFF
few	TRBV2	TRBD1	TRBJ1-5	CASGQGPNQPQHF
NA	TRBV9	TRBD1	TRBJ2-7	CASSAGTGHYEQYF
NA	TRBV19	TRBD1	TRBJ2-5	CASTGGETQYF
NA	TRBV29-1	NA	TRBJ1-3	CSVAGLTGVPGNTIYF
NA	TRBV5-1	NA	TRBJ2-7	CASSLLDSYEQYF
NA	TRBV6-1	TRBD1	TRBJ1-2	CQSRGDRASNYGYTF
once	TRBV4-2	NA	TRBJ2-6	CASSQGTRGESGANVLTF
NA	TRBV4-3	TRBD2	TRBJ2-1	CASSLTPGTTNEQFF
NA	TRBV11-2	TRBD2	TRBJ2-1	CASSLQAGGANEQFF
NA	TRBV6-6	NA	TRBJ2-2	CASSSKRNANTGELFF
NA	TRBV5-4	NA	TRBJ2-3	CASSLWGPDTQYF
NA	TRBV27	NA	TRBJ2-7	CASSPTGSQAYEQYF
NA	TRBV7-2	NA	TRBJ1-1	CASSSGRLNTEAFF
NA	TRBV6-5	TRBD1	TRBJ1-5	CASSYGQGIQPQHF
NA	TRBV15	TRBD1	TRBJ1-5	CATSPSGTGTNEPQHF
NA	TRBV27	NA	TRBJ1-4	CASSLSAVGGEKLFF
NA	TRBV15	TRBD1	TRBJ1-2	CATSRDQGGRVGGYTF